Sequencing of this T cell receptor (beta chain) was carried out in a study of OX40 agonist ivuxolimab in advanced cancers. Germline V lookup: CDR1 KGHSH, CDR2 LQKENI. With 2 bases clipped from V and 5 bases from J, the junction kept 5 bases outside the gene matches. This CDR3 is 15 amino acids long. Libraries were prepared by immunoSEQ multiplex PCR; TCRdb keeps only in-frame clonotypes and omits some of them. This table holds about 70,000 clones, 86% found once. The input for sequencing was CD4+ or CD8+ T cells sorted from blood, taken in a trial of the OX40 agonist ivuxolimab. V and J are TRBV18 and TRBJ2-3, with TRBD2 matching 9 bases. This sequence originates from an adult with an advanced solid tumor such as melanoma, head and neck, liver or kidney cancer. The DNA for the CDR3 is TGTGCCAGCTCACCAGCGGGAGGGCCCGGAGATACGCAGTATTTT. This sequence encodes CASSPAGGPGDTQYF.